The 14 T cell receptor beta chains given below trace back to one sample, sequenced in a study of neoadjuvant nivolumab and ipilimumab in lung cancer. The assay was immunoSEQ multiplex PCR, and TCRdb's table has in-frame clones only and misses some. The sample records approximately 12,000 clones, around two thirds being singletons. Sample: peripheral blood, taken after neoadjuvant nivolumab, alone or with ipilimumab, at or shortly before surgery. The receptors here all came from an adult with non-small cell lung cancer.

The sample holds a few counts of this clone. This chain links TRBV5-5 with TRBJ1-2; D remains unclear. CDR1 SGHKS and CDR2 YYEKEE come from the germline V gene (reference sequence). This CDR3 is 12 amino acids long. V dropped 2 bases and J dropped 8 bases, with 10 bases sitting between them. The CDR3 DNA is TGTGCCAGCAGCTTCTCTTTGTCCGGCTACACCTTC. Amino acids: CASSFSLSGYTF.

The chain uses TRBV30 and TRBJ1-2, with unresolved D. The CDR3 has 12 residues. V was pared by 3 bases and J by 5 bases, with 10 bases between. Germline V CDR1 and CDR2: GTSNPN, SVGIG (reference sequence). DNA for the CDR3: TGTGCCTGGAGCACCTTGGGATATGGCTACACCTTC. This translates into CAWSTLGYGYTF.

The rearrangement joins TRBV5-5 to TRBJ2-1, with TRBD2 identical over 7 bases. V shed 1 base and J 8 bases; nucleotides not matched to a gene: 9. The CDR3 has 15 amino acids. Germline V gene sequence: CDR1 SGHKS, CDR2 YYEKEE (reference sequence). In DNA form, the CDR3 reads TGTGCCAGCAGCTTGTTCCAGCGGGGAGGAGATGAGCAGTTCTTC. It specifies CASSLFQRGGDEQFF.

The gene calls are TRBV9 and TRBJ2-1; D remains unclear. Trimming took off 4 bases at V and 2 bases at J, with 7 bases between the two ends. Germline V gene data show CDR1 as SGDLS and CDR2 as YYNGEE. This CDR3 is built from 13 residues. The CDR3 sequence: CASSPRPYNEQFF. The CDR3 DNA sequence: TGTGCCAGCAGCCCGAGACCCTACAATGAGCAGTTCTTC.

The chain carries TRBV25-1 and TRBJ1-1; D not certain. The germline CDR1 and CDR2 sequences are MGHDK and SYGVNS. The CDR3 runs to 15 residues. The ends were cut back, 1 base at V and 0 bases at J, with 9 bases in the middle. The CDR3 sequence: CASSESRHLNTEAFF. CDR3 sequence (DNA): TGTGCCAGCAGTGAATCCCGACACCTGAACACTGAAGCTTTCTTT.

This chain uses TRBV30 with TRBJ2-3; D could derive from TRBD1 or TRBD2 (6 bases each). CDR3 length: 14 amino acids. V was pared by 0 bases and J by 0 bases, with 7 bases between. Germline V gene lookup returns CDR1 GTSNPN and CDR2 SVGIG (reference sequence). The CDR3 nucleotides read TGTGCCTGGAGTGTAGGGGGGAGCACAGATACGCAGTATTTT. It codes for CAWSVGGSTDTQYF. Complete variable domain (other parts from reference TRBV30 and TRBJ2-3): SQTIHQWPATLVQPVGSPLSLECTVEGTSNPNLYWYRQAAGRGLQLLFYSVGIGQISSEVPQNLSASRPQDRQFILSSKKLLLSDSGFYLCAWSVGGSTDTQYFGPGTRLTVL.

The chain links TRBV5-4 to TRBJ1-2; D remains ambiguous. CDR3 length: 13 amino acids. CDR1 SGHNT and CDR2 YYREEE come from the germline V gene (reference sequence). Deletions cut 4 bases from V and 2 bases from J, with 9 bases between. The CDR3 is CASSPDRNYGYTF. CDR3 coding DNA: TGTGCCAGCAGCCCGGACCGCAACTATGGCTACACCTTC.

This clone was seen more than once but under ten times. The chain links TRBV19 to TRBJ2-7, with D tentatively TRBD1 or TRBD2 (5 bases each). CDR1 LNHDA and CDR2 SQIVND come from the germline V gene (reference sequence). V gave up 4 bases and J gave up 6 bases, with 16 bases separating them. The CDR3 runs 14 residues. The CDR3 DNA sequence: TGTGCCAGTAGTACGGGACCTATGAATACCGAGCAGTACTTC. Translating it yields CASSTGPMNTEQYF.

This chain connects TRBV5-1 to TRBJ2-7, with D perhaps TRBD1 (5 bases). Trimming removed 2 bases from V and 0 bases from J, with 9 bases in between. CDR1 and CDR2 from the germline V gene are SGHRS and YFSETQ. The CDR3 runs to 14 residues. CDR3: CASSFMDTSYEQYF. As DNA, the CDR3 is TGCGCCAGCAGCTTCATGGACACCTCCTACGAGCAGTACTTC.

In this sample, this clone turned up once. The CDR3 here is CASSLEVGQPQHF. CDR3 nucleotide sequence: TGTGCCAGCAGCTTAGAGGTGGGGCAGCCCCAGCATTTT. This chain links TRBV11-3 with TRBJ1-5; D gene ambiguous. Germline V gives CDR1 SGHNT, CDR2 YENEEA. Between the trimmed V and J ends, which lost 0 bases and 7 bases, there was a span of 7 bases. This CDR3 comprises 13 residues.

The genes are TRBV11-1 and TRBJ2-5; 9 bases are a match to TRBD1. CDR3 length: 14 amino acids. Per germline, CDR1 SGHAT and CDR2 FQDESV (reference sequence). The ends lost 4 bases at V and 4 bases at J; junction bases unmatched: 4. DNA for the CDR3: TGTGCCAGCAGCTATGGACAGGGGCCAGAGACCCAGTACTTC. The encoded protein is CASSYGQGPETQYF. The full variable domain, completed using reference TRBV11-1 and TRBJ2-5, is EAEVAQSPRYKITEKSQAVAFWCDPISGHATLYWYRQILGQGPELLVQFQDESVVDDSQLPKDRFSAERLKGVDSTLKIQPAELGDSAMYLCASSYGQGPETQYFGPGTRLLVL.

The rearrangement links TRBV18 to TRBJ2-7; 7 bases agree with TRBD1. CDR1 is KGHSH, CDR2 LQKENI, per germline. J lost 5 bases, V lost 3 bases, and 7 bases had no gene match. The CDR3 extends over 14 amino acids. This CDR3 is CASSPTGTTHEQYF. For the CDR3, the DNA is TGTGCCAGCTCACCGACAGGGACGACACACGAGCAGTACTTC.

The chain is built from TRBV7-9 and TRBJ2-1; D might be TRBD2 (5 bases). CDR1 is SEHNR, CDR2 FQNEAQ, per germline (reference sequence). Trimming took 5 bases from V and 7 from J, leaving 18 bases between them. The CDR3 is made up of 15 amino acids. This CDR3 is CASSLLAEALNEQFF. DNA for the CDR3: TGTGCCAGCAGCCTCCTGGCGGAGGCGTTGAATGAGCAGTTCTTC. Complete variable domain (other parts from reference TRBV7-9 and TRBJ2-1): DTGVSQNPRHKITKRGQNVTFRCDPISEHNRLYWYRQTLGQGPEFLTYFQNEAQLEKSRLLSDRFSAERPKGSFSTLEIQRTEQGDSAMYLCASSLLAEALNEQFFGPGTRLTVL.

The rearrangement joins TRBV4-1 to TRBJ2-7; D may correspond to TRBD1 or TRBD2 (5 bases each). The CDR3 loop spans 14 amino acids. Germline assignment: CDR1 MGHRA and CDR2 YSYEKL. Trimming removed 4 bases from V and 2 bases from J, with 12 bases in between. As DNA, the CDR3 is TGCGCCAGCAGCCCGGGACCCGGTCCCTACGAGCAGTACTTC. This translates into CASSPGPGPYEQYF.